This T cell receptor (beta chain) is from a study of blood T cells in healthy people across ages. Study-wide results and limits: Those diversity estimates obtained from one million T cells were thought to be underestimates.

For the second PCR, which ran for 7 to 11 cycles, a sample-barcoded 5' primer and a J-beta primer mix were used. Via MiXCR, TCRdb re-called the 5' RACE reads, giving one row per CDR3 protein. Seen here are roughly 650,000 distinct CDR3 sequences, approximately 29% observed once, and the top ten hold over 15%. This clonotype occurred many times. The antigen is unknown. CDR1 is MNHEY, CDR2 SVGEGT, per germline. CDR3 size: 13 residues. Trimming pared 7 bases from V and 3 bases from J, leaving 13 bases between. The chain is built from TRBV6-2 or TRBV6-3 and TRBJ2-7, with D hard to call. Sequenced sample: blood. The receptor was isolated from a woman of 80 years or more in good health. The DNA of the CDR3 is TGTGCCAGCACCGACGGGCTCTTCTACGAGCAGTACTTC. This sequence encodes CASTDGLFYEQYF.